The 15 T cell receptor beta chains given below trace back to one sample, sequenced in a study of T-cell reconstitution after alpha-beta-depleted transplantation in children. As it was prepared, the TCRbeta library received unique molecular identifiers. TCRdb reprocessed the PCR reads via MiXCR and lists one record per CDR3 protein. The repertoire includes around 360,000 distinct CDR3 sequences, approximately 10% of them detected once, and approximately 2.3% sits in the top ten. The sample consisted of PBMCs from the stem cell graft donor, taken from the stem cell graft. Receptor source: a human donor who donated a stem cell graft to a child with acute lymphoblastic leukemia.

This clonotype has just one count. A much bigger clone sits one base away, suggesting this may be a read error. This rearrangement joins TRBV9 to TRBJ2-7, with 7 positions matching TRBD1. CDR1 is SGDLS and CDR2 is YYNGEE in the germline V gene. CDR3 length equals 15 residues. The CDR3 DNA reads TGTGCCAGCAGCCCTGGGACAGAAGGGTTTGACGACCAGTACTTC. Amino acids: CASSPGTEGFDDQYF.

This clonotype has a count of ten or more. V and J are TRBV7-6 and TRBJ1-5; 8 bases line up with TRBD1. There are 15 residues in the CDR3. The J segment lost 1 base and the V segment lost 5 bases, leaving 4 bases of the junction unmatched. Germline lookup yields CDR1 SGHVS and CDR2 FNYEAQ. The CDR3 region has the DNA TGTGCCAGCAGCCTAGGACAGGGCAGCAATCAGCCCCAGCATTTT. This sequence encodes CASSLGQGSNQPQHF.

This clonotype appeared a few times. This chain connects TRBV2 to TRBJ2-2; weak D call: TRBD2 (6 bases). Germline values: CDR1 SNHLY, CDR2 FYNNEI. V lost 6 bases and J lost 0, with 8 bases in between. The CDR3 is made up of 14 amino acids. CDR3 nucleotides: TGTGCCAGCAGGGGGACTGCGAACACCGGGGAGCTGTTTTTT. This gives the protein CASRGTANTGELFF.

This clonotype was recorded at least ten times. The rearrangement uses TRBV20-1 and TRBJ2-3; D not certain. Germline V gene sequence: CDR1 DFQATT, CDR2 SNEGSKA (reference sequence). V lost 5 bases to trimming and J lost 6 bases, with 9 bases between them. This CDR3 has 11 residues. Here the CDR3 reads CSAAPGDTQYF. CDR3 coding DNA: TGCAGTGCTGCCCCCGGGGATACGCAGTATTTT.

This chain joins TRBV4-2 and TRBJ1-5, with TRBD1 matching 7 bases. The junction had 6 bases not matched to a gene; V was cut back by 3 bases and J by 1 base. There are 16 residues in the CDR3. CDR1 LGHNA and CDR2 YNFKEQ come from the germline V gene. The CDR3 loop reads CASSQQGQRSNQPQHF. For the CDR3, the DNA is TGTGCCAGCAGCCAGCAGGGACAGAGAAGCAATCAGCCCCAGCATTTT.

This clonotype was seen more than once but under ten times. The chain has TRBV5-1 and TRBJ2-6; D remains ambiguous. V lost 4 bases to trimming and J lost 2 bases, with 13 bases between them. The CDR3 has 16 amino acids. CDR1 and CDR2 from the germline V gene are SGHRS and YFSETQ. CDR3 residues: CASSPGPRTGANVLTF. The CDR3 coding sequence is TGCGCCAGCAGCCCCGGACCCCGGACTGGGGCCAACGTCCTGACTTTC.

This chain uses TRBV10-3 with TRBJ2-3; 12 positions match TRBD1. This CDR3 contains 16 residues. CDR1 is ENHRY, CDR2 SYGVKD, per germline. The J segment lost 5 bases and the V segment lost 7 bases, leaving 10 bases of the junction unmatched. The CDR3 region has the DNA TGTGCCATCAAGGGGGGACAGGGGGCCTCAATAGATACGCAGTATTTT. It codes for CAIKGGQGASIDTQYF.

This clonotype was seen only a few times. This rearrangement joins TRBV28 to TRBJ2-2; maybe TRBD2 (5 bases). V lost 8 bases and J lost 4, with 17 bases in between. The CDR3 length is 15 residues. Germline V gene data show CDR1 as MDHEN and CDR2 as SYDVKM. The CDR3 protein is CASRGDMGSTGELFF. CDR3 bases: TGTGCCAGCCGCGGTGACATGGGGAGCACCGGGGAGCTGTTTTTT. The whole variable domain, remainder taken from reference TRBV28 and TRBJ2-2, is DVKVTQSSRYLVKRTGEKVFLECVQDMDHENMFWYRQDPGLGLRLIYFSYDVKMKEKGDIPEGYSVSREKKERFSLILESASTNQTSMYLCASRGDMGSTGELFFGEGSRLTVL.

CDR3 sequence reads: CASSQERFNQPQHF. In nucleotides, the CDR3 is TGCGCCAGCAGCCAAGAACGTTTCAATCAGCCCCAGCATTTT. The genes are TRBV4-3 and TRBJ1-5; D is unclear. The CDR3 runs 14 residues. The V and J ends lost 0 bases and 3 bases respectively, with 6 bases between them. Germline CDR1 LGHNA, CDR2 YSLEER.

This clonotype appeared many times. V and J are TRBV11-2 and TRBJ1-1; weak D call: TRBD1 (5 bases). This CDR3 spans 14 amino acids. CDR1 and CDR2 from the germline V gene are SGHAT and FQNNGV. V lost 1 base and J 1 base, leaving 7 bases between the germline ends. The CDR3 protein is CASSLAGRNTEAFF. DNA for the CDR3: TGTGCCAGCAGCTTAGCGGGGCGGAACACTGAAGCTTTCTTT.

This clonotype was counted a single time. This chain connects TRBV6-1 to TRBJ2-7; 8 positions match TRBD2. The germline V gene has CDR1 MNHNS and CDR2 SASEGT. V shed 1 base, J shed 5 bases, and the junction held 7 bases outside the gene matches. The CDR3 spans 15 residues. CDR3 bases: TGTGCCAGCAGTGAAGTCGGACTAGCCCGCGACGAGCAGTACTTC. Translating it yields CASSEVGLARDEQYF.

The chain uses TRBV28 and TRBJ2-2; maybe TRBD1 (5 bases). CDR3 length: 17 amino acids. Per the germline V gene, CDR1 is MDHEN and CDR2 is SYDVKM. The V end was cut by 0 bases, the J end by 1 base, with 12 bases between. CDR3 DNA sequence: TGTGCCAGCAGTTTATGGTCGAGGCAGGGGAACACCGGGGAGCTGTTTTTT. Protein sequence: CASSLWSRQGNTGELFF.

This clonotype turned up a few times. The V call is TRBV20-1, the J call TRBJ2-1; tentatively, D is TRBD1 or TRBD2 (7 bases each). The CDR3 extends over 13 amino acids. The germline gives CDR1 DFQATT, CDR2 SNEGSKA (reference sequence). CDR3: CSLPQGGLGEQFF. CDR3 nucleotides: TGCAGCCTTCCCCAGGGGGGGCTTGGTGAGCAGTTCTTC.

The V call is TRBV3-1, the J call TRBJ1-2; D is uncertain. V was clipped by 5 bases and J by 2 bases, with 24 bases between them. Germline CDR1 is LGHDT and CDR2 is YNNKEL (reference sequence). CDR3 size: 18 residues. Here the CDR3 DNA reads TGTGCCAGCAGCGAAGGCCTCGGGCCTCCCCGTTTAAACTATGGCTACACCTTC. The encoded protein is CASSEGLGPPRLNYGYTF.

In this sample, this clonotype turned up a few times. The rearrangement joins TRBV9 to TRBJ2-3; D not resolved. CDR1 and CDR2 from the germline V gene are SGDLS and YYNGEE. The CDR3 runs to 15 residues. The V end was cut by 3 bases, the J end by 3 bases, with 14 bases between. DNA of the CDR3: TGTGCCAGCAGCGCGGGTGGTGGCAGGACAGATACGCAGTATTTT. It encodes CASSAGGGRTDTQYF.